This TCR beta chain derives from a study of T-cell memory formation after mild COVID-19. Germline CDR1 is SGHVS and CDR2 is FNYEAQ. This CDR3 has 16 amino acids. With 5 bases removed from V and 2 bases from J, the gap between germline ends came to 16 bases. Overall study findings and caveats: Clones shrinking from day 15 to 85 showed even CD4/CD8 mixes; later expanders tilted CD4+.

TCRdb recomputed calls from the 5' RACE reads with MiXCR, one row per CDR3 protein. This repertoire shows about 140,000 distinct CDR3 sequences, around 15% found once; its top ten account for 25% to 30%. Details on this clonotype: Its target is unknown.

This sequence originates from an adult woman who had mild COVID-19 (a few samples of this study predate the infection). Cell type and time point are not known. Specimen: PBMCs or a T cell subset sorted from them (not recorded which). The chain combines TRBV7-6 with TRBJ1-3; a possible D gene is TRBD1 (5 bases). The DNA of the CDR3 is TGTGCCAGCAGCCCTGTAACGGGGACGCCTGGAAACACCATATATTTT. Translating gives CASSPVTGTPGNTIYF.